A selection of T cell receptor beta chains follows, all from one sample in a study of CD8+ T cells in alopecia areata. Data came from immunoSEQ multiplex PCR; TCRdb stores just in-frame clones and leaves some out. The table shows some 130,000 clones, with around 49% occurring only once. The sample in question was CD8+ T cells sorted from blood, obtained at week 0. The receptors originated from a human donor with alopecia areata. The CDR3 runs from the conserved cysteine through the conserved F or W. Each record gives: V gene, D gene, clone size, J gene, CDR3 protein, CDR3 DNA. D genes are given only for firm matches. The listing skips clone size in some rows; elsewhere it reads once, few, many or a size class.

TRBV5-4	TRBD1	.	TRBJ2-2	CASSPRTGGNTGELFF	TGTGCCAGCAGCCCTAGGACAGGGGGCAACACCGGGGAGCTGTTTTTT
TRBV19	TRBD1	.	TRBJ2-1	CASSLEQGPYNEQFF	TGTGCCAGCAGCTTAGAACAGGGGCCCTACAATGAGCAGTTCTTC
TRBV28	.	many	TRBJ2-3	CASSFGIEAVTSTDTQYF	TGTGCCAGCAGTTTTGGTATCGAGGCAGTGACTAGCACAGATACGCAGTATTTT
TRBV29-1	TRBD2	.	TRBJ2-7	CSVAASGNYEQYF	TGCAGCGTTGCGGCTAGCGGCAACTACGAGCAGTACTTC
TRBV5-4	TRBD2	.	TRBJ2-1	CASSSRYDGGAREQFF	TGTGCCAGCAGCTCCAGATATGACGGGGGGGCCAGGGAGCAGTTCTTC
TRBV5-1	.	few	TRBJ2-2	CASSTGDTGELFF	TGCGCCAGCTCGACAGGAGACACCGGGGAGCTGTTTTTT
TRBV29-1	.	.	TRBJ1-5	CSVEDPWGSNQPQHF	TGCAGCGTTGAAGATCCATGGGGTAGCAATCAGCCCCAGCATTTT
TRBV27	.	.	TRBJ2-7	CASSSYYEQYF	TGTGCCAGCAGTTCCTACTACGAGCAGTACTTC
TRBV30	.	.	TRBJ2-3	CAWSGRELRDTQYF	TGTGCCTGGAGTGGTAGGGAGTTAAGAGATACGCAGTATTTT
TRBV5-6	.	.	TRBJ1-5	CASSSGGQSRGRQPQHF	TGTGCCAGCAGCTCTGGGGGACAATCGAGGGGACGTCAGCCCCAGCATTTT
TRBV9	.	once	TRBJ1-1	CASSVGGGLSKPEAFF	TGTGCCAGCAGCGTAGGAGGGGGGTTGAGTAAGCCTGAAGCTTTCTTT
TRBV13	.	.	TRBJ1-2	CASSFTDNYGYTF	TGTGCCAGCAGTTTTACAGATAACTATGGCTACACCTTC